One TCR delta chain is described in this entry. At one of its ends the junction is not consistent with the germline gene, which may arise from a read error. The data are from a study of gamma-delta T cells after stem cell transplantation. TCRdb called clones anew from the RT-PCR reads with CATT. The table includes roughly 3,000 delta-chain clones, approximately 16% detected once. Germline CDR1 reads GEAIGNYY; CDR2 reads EKD. The CDR3 covers 20 residues. Material for sequencing was gamma-delta T cells. The clonotype originates from a human donor. It is not recorded whose cells these are; they may come from a transplant donor. V and J are TRDV2 and TRDJ1, with 11 bases fitting TRDD3. The DNA for the CDR3 is TGTGCCTGTGACGCAATACGATCCGCTCTGGGGGATACAGGCACCGATACACTCATCTTT. It encodes CACDAIRSALGDTGTDTLIF.